This T cell receptor beta chain is from a study of blood T cell repertoires in COVID-19. Original analysis: Amplification of reference gene primers provided the estimated nucleated cell counts. Method: immunoSEQ multiplex PCR; TCRdb's copy keeps in-frame clones and lacks some. From that table come the V and J calls and clone size; the DNA was used to work out D and trimming. The data contain about 140,000 clones, 80% to 85% of them singletons. This TCR was recovered from a woman in her fifties or sixties with acute or convalescent COVID-19. Sequences were obtained from peripheral blood.

CDR3 bases: TGCAGTGCTAGAGCGGGGGATGGCTACACCTTC. Protein product: CSARAGDGYTF. This chain uses TRBV20-1 with TRBJ1-2, with D possibly being TRBD1 (5 bases). V was clipped by 1 base and J by 6 bases, with 6 bases between them. Germline V gives CDR1 DFQATT, CDR2 SNEGSKA (reference sequence). The CDR3 runs to 11 residues.